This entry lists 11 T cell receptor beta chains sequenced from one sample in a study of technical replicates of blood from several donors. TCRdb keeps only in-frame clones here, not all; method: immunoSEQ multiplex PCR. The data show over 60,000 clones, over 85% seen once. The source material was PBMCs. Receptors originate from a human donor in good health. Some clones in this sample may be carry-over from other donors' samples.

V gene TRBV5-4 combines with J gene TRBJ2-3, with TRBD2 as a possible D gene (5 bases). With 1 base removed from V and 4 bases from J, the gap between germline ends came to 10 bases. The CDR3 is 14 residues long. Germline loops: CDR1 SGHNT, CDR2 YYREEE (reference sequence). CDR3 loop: CASSLTRWADTQYF. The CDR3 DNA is TGTGCCAGCAGCTTGACTAGGTGGGCAGATACGCAGTATTTT.

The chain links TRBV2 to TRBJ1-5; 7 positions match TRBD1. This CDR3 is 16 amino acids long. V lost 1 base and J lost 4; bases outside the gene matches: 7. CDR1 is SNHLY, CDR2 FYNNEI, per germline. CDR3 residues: CASSEGGTAINQPQHF. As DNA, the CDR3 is TGTGCCAGCAGTGAAGGGGGGACAGCTATTAATCAGCCCCAGCATTTT.

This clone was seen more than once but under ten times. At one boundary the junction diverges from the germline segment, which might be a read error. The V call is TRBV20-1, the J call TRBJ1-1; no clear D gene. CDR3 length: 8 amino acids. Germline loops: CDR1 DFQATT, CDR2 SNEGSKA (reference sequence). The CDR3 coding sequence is TGCAGTGCTACCGTTGGCCGATTT. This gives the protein CSATVGRF.

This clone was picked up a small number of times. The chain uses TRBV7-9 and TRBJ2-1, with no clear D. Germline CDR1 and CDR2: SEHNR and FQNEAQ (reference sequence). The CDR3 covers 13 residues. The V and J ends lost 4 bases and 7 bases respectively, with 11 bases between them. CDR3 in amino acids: CASSWAYLNEQFF. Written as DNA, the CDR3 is TGTGCCAGCAGCTGGGCCTATTTGAATGAGCAGTTCTTC.

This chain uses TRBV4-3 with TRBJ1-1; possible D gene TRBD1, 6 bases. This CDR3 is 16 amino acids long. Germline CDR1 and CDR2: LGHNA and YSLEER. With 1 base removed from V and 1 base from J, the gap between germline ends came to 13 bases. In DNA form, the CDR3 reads TGCGCCAGCAGCCAAGGGCCGGGACATTCGAACACTGAAGCTTTCTTT. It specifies CASSQGPGHSNTEAFF.

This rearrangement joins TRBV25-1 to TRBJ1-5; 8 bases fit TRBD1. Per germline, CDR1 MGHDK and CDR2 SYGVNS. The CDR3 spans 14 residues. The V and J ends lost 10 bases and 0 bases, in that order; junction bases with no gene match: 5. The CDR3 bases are TGTGCCACCTCGGACAGGGTTAGCAATCAGCCCCAGCATTTT. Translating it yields CATSDRVSNQPQHF.

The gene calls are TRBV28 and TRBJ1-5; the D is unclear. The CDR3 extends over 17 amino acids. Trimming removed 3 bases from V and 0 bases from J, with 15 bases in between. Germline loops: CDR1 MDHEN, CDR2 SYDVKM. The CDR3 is CASSFWAGFDSNQPQHF. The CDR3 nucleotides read TGTGCCAGCAGTTTTTGGGCCGGATTCGATAGCAATCAGCCCCAGCATTTT.

The CDR3 spells CASSPSPGGQPQHF. The CDR3 DNA follows: TGTGCCAGCTCACCATCCCCGGGGGGTCAGCCCCAGCATTTT. The rearrangement joins TRBV18 to TRBJ1-5; TRBD1 might be the D (5 bases). The CDR3 is made up of 14 amino acids. CDR1 and CDR2 from the germline V gene are KGHSH and LQKENI. The ends were cut back, 2 bases at V and 6 bases at J, with 11 bases in the middle.

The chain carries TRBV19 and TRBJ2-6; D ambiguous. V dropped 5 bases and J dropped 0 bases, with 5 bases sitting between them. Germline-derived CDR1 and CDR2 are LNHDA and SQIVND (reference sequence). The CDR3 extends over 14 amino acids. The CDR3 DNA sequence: TGTGCCAGTAGTCGTCTCTCTGGGGCCAACGTCCTGACTTTC. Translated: CASSRLSGANVLTF.

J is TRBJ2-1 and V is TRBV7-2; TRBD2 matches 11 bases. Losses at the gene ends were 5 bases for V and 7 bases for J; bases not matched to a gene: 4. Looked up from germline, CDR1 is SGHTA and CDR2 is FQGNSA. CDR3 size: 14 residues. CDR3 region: CASSSTSGRNEQFF. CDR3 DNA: TGTGCCAGCAGCAGTACTAGCGGGAGAAATGAGCAGTTCTTC. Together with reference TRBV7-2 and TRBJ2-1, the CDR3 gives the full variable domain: GAGVSQSPSNKVTEKGKDVELRCDPISGHTALYWYRQSLGQGLEFLIYFQGNSAPDKSGLPSDRFSAERTGGSVSTLTIQRTQQEDSAVYLCASSSTSGRNEQFFGPGTRLTVL.

For the CDR3, the DNA is TGTGCCAGCAGCTTATCCGGACAGCCAAATGAAAAACTGTTTTTT. Translation gives CASSLSGQPNEKLFF. This rearrangement joins TRBV7-9 to TRBJ1-4; D perhaps matches TRBD1 (6 bases). Germline V gene sequence: CDR1 SEHNR, CDR2 FQNEAQ (reference sequence). V lost 2 bases and J 5 bases, leaving 12 bases between the germline ends. This CDR3 is built from 15 residues.